These 11 T cell receptor beta chains were all obtained from the same sample, sequenced in a study of PD-L1 blockade in urothelial cancer. Assay: immunoSEQ multiplex PCR; the TCRdb copy retains only in-frame clones and omits some. Of approximately 79,000 clones detected, around four fifths appear once; the ten largest clones hold less than 8.5%. Time point here: pretreatment peripheral blood. Sample: PBMCs, taken around atezolizumab (anti-PD-L1) treatment. These receptors were obtained from a man aged 40-49 years with urothelial cancer.

V is TRBV30 and J is TRBJ2-3; 10 bases match TRBD1. J was trimmed by 9 bases and V by 5 bases; bases with no gene match: 11. Germline V gives CDR1 GTSNPN, CDR2 SVGIG (reference sequence). This CDR3 is built from 14 residues. CDR3 sequence: CAWETGTGDYTQYF. The CDR3 DNA follows: TGTGCCTGGGAAACCGGGACAGGGGACTACACGCAGTATTTT.

The gene calls are TRBV28 and TRBJ2-7; 9 positions match TRBD1. The CDR3 contains 14 residues. J gave up 0 bases and V 5 bases, and 2 bases lay outside the gene matches. Germline CDR1 MDHEN, CDR2 SYDVKM. The CDR3 bases are TGTGCCAGCAGTGACAGGGGGTACTCCTACGAGCAGTACTTC. This gives the protein CASSDRGYSYEQYF.

The J gene is TRBJ2-1, the V gene TRBV13; tentatively, D is TRBD2 (5 bases). The CDR3 spans 15 residues. V shed 4 bases and J shed 0 bases, with 10 bases lying between them. Per germline, CDR1 PRHDT and CDR2 FYEKMQ (reference sequence). The CDR3 sequence is CASSSSGISYNEQFF. CDR3 nucleotide sequence: TGTGCCAGCAGCTCAAGCGGTATCTCCTACAATGAGCAGTTCTTC.

The V call is TRBV29-1, the J call TRBJ1-1; 7 positions match TRBD1. Per germline, CDR1 SQVTM and CDR2 ANQGSEA. CDR3 length equals 14 residues. Trimming removed 6 bases from V and 1 base from J; junction bases left unmatched: 8. The CDR3 is CSVERGLGNTEAFF. The CDR3 DNA is TGCAGCGTCGAGAGGGGGCTCGGGAACACTGAAGCTTTCTTT.

The chain carries TRBV18 and TRBJ2-2, with D possibly being TRBD1 (6 bases). The CDR3 spans 13 residues. Germline-derived CDR1 and CDR2 are KGHSH and LQKENI. V lost 5 bases and J lost 6, with 10 bases in between. CDR3 in amino acids: CASSTDRPGELFF. In nucleotides, the CDR3 is TGTGCCAGCTCAACAGACAGGCCCGGGGAGCTGTTTTTT.

The chain couples TRBV16 to TRBJ2-7, with a possible D match to TRBD2 (5 bases). Trimming stripped 0 bases from V and 3 bases from J, with 15 bases between. Germline assignment: CDR1 KGHSY and CDR2 FQNENV. The CDR3 totals 16 residues. CDR3 nucleotides: TGTGCCAGCAGCCAATCTTTGAGAGGGTCGGGCTACGAGCAGTACTTC. It specifies CASSQSLRGSGYEQYF. The entire variable domain, with the rest obtained from reference TRBV16 and TRBJ2-7, is as follows: GEEVAQTPKHLVRGEGQKAKLYCAPIKGHSYVFWYQQVLKNEFKFLISFQNENVFDETGMPKERFSAKCLPNSPCSLEIQATKLEDSAVYFCASSQSLRGSGYEQYFGPGTRLTVT.

This clone was seen only once. V and J are TRBV15 and TRBJ2-7; 8 nucleotides agree with TRBD2. This CDR3 comprises 18 residues. V lost 2 bases, J lost 0 bases, and 12 bases stayed unmatched. Per germline, CDR1 LNHNV and CDR2 YYDKDF (reference sequence). CDR3 DNA: TGTGCCACCAGCAGAAATATAGATACTAGCGGAATCTCCTACGAGCAGTACTTC. This encodes CATSRNIDTSGISYEQYF. The full variable domain, in which reference TRBV15 and TRBJ2-7 provide the parts outside the CDR3, is DAMVIQNPRYQVTQFGKPVTLSCSQTLNHNVMYWYQQKSSQAPKLLFHYYDKDFNNEADTPDNFQSRRPNTSFCFLDIRSPGLGDTAMYLCATSRNIDTSGISYEQYFGPGTRLTVT.

CDR3 bases: TGTGCCACCGGACGAGCGGGAGGGACCTACGAGCAGTACTTC. It encodes CATGRAGGTYEQYF. The chain recombines TRBV28 with TRBJ2-7; 10 bases agree with TRBD2. The CDR3 extends over 14 amino acids. Unmatched junction bases numbered 8, after V lost 10 bases and J lost 2 bases. In germline, CDR1 is MDHEN, CDR2 SYDVKM.

This clone was observed a single time. This chain connects TRBV5-6 to TRBJ2-3; D is possibly TRBD1 (5 bases). The V end lost 0 bases, the J end lost 9 bases, and 11 bases lay between the germline ends. The CDR3 is 13 amino acids. Per the germline V gene, CDR1 is SGHDT and CDR2 is YYEEEE. DNA of the CDR3: TGTGCCAGCAGCTTGGCCCGCAGGGTGACGCAGTATTTT. It yields the protein CASSLARRVTQYF.

The chain employs TRBV15 and TRBJ2-3; TRBD2 is a possible D gene (5 bases). The V gene lost 8 bases and the J gene lost 3 bases, with 12 bases spanning the gap. This CDR3 region has 13 residues. From germline, CDR1 is LNHNV and CDR2 YYDKDF (reference sequence). The CDR3 coding sequence is TGTGCCACCCAACCGGGGAGTACAGATACGCAGTATTTT. This translates into CATQPGSTDTQYF. The full variable domain, completed using reference TRBV15 and TRBJ2-3, is DAMVIQNPRYQVTQFGKPVTLSCSQTLNHNVMYWYQQKSSQAPKLLFHYYDKDFNNEADTPDNFQSRRPNTSFCFLDIRSPGLGDTAMYLCATQPGSTDTQYFGPGTRLTVL.

The genes are TRBV4-2 and TRBJ2-7; 15 bases map to TRBD2. Germline CDR1 LGHNA, CDR2 YNFKEQ. V lost 1 base, J lost 3 bases, and 4 bases stayed unmatched. This CDR3 has 17 residues. The CDR3 protein is CASSQGTSGRGLYEQYF. The CDR3 DNA reads TGTGCCAGCAGCCAAGGGACTAGCGGGAGGGGCCTCTACGAGCAGTACTTC.